The clone carrying this TCR beta chain was found a few times. PCR involved 60 Vbeta and 13 Jbeta primers. Assay used: immunoSEQ multiplex PCR; TCRdb lists only in-frame clones, some missing. There are over 150,000 clones in the sample; roughly 80% occur only once, and just under 3% lies in the top ten. This entry belongs to a study of cytomegalovirus exposure and HLA in healthy donors. The CDR3 runs 17 residues. Germline V gives CDR1 SGDLS, CDR2 YYNGEE. The junction had 15 bases not matched to a gene; V was cut back by 4 bases and J by 6 bases. The sequence derives from a woman younger than 45 in good health and CMV-seronegative. The gene calls are TRBV9 and TRBJ1-2; 10 nucleotides match TRBD1. Sequencing was performed on PBMCs. Written as DNA, the CDR3 is TGTGCCAGCAGCCTACGCCGGGACAGGGGTACCTCTGATGGCTACACCTTC. It codes for CASSLRRDRGTSDGYTF.